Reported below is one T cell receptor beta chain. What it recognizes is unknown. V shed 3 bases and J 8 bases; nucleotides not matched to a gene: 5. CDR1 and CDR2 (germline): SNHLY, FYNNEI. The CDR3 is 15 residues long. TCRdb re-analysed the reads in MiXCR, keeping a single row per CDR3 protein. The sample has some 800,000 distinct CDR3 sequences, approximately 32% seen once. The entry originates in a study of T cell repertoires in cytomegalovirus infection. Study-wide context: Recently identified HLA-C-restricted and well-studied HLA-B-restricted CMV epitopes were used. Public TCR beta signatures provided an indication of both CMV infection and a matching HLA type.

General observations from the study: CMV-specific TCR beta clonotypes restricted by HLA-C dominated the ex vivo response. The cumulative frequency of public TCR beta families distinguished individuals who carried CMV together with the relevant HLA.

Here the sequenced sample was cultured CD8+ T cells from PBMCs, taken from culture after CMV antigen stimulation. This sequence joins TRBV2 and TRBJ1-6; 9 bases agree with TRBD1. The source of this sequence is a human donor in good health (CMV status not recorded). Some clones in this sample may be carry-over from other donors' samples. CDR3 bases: TGTGCCAGCAGTGATGGGGACAGGGTTTATTCACCCCTCCACTTT. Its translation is CASSDGDRVYSPLHF.